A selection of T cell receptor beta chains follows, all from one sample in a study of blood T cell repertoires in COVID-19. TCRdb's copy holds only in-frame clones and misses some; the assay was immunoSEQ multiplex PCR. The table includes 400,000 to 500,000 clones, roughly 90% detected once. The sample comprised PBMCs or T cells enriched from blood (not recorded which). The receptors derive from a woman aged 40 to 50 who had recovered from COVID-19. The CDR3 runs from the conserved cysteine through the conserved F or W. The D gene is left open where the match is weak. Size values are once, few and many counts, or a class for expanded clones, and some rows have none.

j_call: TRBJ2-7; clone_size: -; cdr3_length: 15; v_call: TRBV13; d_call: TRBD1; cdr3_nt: TGTGCCAGCAGCTTAGGGGACAGGGAAACCTACGAGCAGTACTTC; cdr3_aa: CASSLGDRETYEQYF
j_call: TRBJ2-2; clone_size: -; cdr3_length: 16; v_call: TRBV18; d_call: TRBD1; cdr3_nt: TGTGCCAGCTCGTCGATGGGACAGGGCTCAACCGGGGAGCTGTTTTTT; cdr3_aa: CASSSMGQGSTGELFF
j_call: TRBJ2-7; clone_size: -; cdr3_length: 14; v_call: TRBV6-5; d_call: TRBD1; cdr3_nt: TGTGCCAGCACCATTAATACAGGGGCGGTTTCGTGGTACTTC; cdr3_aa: CASTINTGAVSWYF
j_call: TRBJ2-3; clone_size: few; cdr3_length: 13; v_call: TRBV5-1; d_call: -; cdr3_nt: TGCGCCGTCCGAGGGTTGGGCACAGATACGCAGTATTTT; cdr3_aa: CAVRGLGTDTQYF
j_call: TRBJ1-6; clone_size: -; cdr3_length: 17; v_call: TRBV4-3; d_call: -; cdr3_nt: TGCGCCAGCAGCCATGGGGGCATCGGCACTTATAATTCACCCCTCCACTTT; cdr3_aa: CASSHGGIGTYNSPLHF
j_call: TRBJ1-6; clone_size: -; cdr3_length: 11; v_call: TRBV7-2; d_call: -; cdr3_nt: TGTGCCAGCAGCTTAGTAGATCTCCTCCACTTT; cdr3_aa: CASSLVDLLHF
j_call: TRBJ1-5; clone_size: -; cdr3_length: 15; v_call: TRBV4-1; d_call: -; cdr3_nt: TGCGCCAGCAGCCAAGTTGGGGGCAGCAATCAGCCCCAGCATTTT; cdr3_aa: CASSQVGGSNQPQHF
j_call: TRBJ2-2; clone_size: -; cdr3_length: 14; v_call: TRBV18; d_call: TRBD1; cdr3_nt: TGTGCCAGCTCACCAAGAACAGGGGCCGGGGAGCTGTTTTTT; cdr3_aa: CASSPRTGAGELFF
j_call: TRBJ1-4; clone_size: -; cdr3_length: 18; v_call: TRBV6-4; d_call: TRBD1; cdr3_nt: TGTGCCAGTCTAAAAGGGACAGAGCGAAAGGTCAATGGTGAAAAACTGTTTTTT; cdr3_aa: CASLKGTERKVNGEKLFF
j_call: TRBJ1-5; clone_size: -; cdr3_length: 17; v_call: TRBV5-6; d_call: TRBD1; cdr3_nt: TGTGCCAGCAGCTTGGATGGAGGGGGCAGGGGCAATCAGCCCCAGCATTTT; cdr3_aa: CASSLDGGGRGNQPQHF
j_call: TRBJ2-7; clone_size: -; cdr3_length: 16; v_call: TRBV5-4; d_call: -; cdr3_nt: TGTGCCAGCAACGAGGGTGGCGGAGGAGTTTTCTACGAGCAGTACTTC; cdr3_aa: CASNEGGGGVFYEQYF
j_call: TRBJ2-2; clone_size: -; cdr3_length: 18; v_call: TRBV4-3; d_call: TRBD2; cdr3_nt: TGCGCCAGCAGCCCTGGACTAGCGGGAGACCCGAACACCGGGGAGCTGTTTTTT; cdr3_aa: CASSPGLAGDPNTGELFF
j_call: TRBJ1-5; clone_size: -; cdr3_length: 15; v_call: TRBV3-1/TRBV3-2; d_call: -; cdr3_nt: TGTGCCAGCAGCCCTGGGGTAGGGGCCAATCAGCCCCAGCATTTT; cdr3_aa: CASSPGVGANQPQHF
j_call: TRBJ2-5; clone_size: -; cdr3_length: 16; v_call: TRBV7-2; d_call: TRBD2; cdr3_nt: TGTGCCAGCAGCTTAGGTGCTAGCGGGATGGAAGAGACCCAGTACTTC; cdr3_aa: CASSLGASGMEETQYF
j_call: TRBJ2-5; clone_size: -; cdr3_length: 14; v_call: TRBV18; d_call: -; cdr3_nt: TGTGCCAGCTCACCAACGGGAGAGGCGGAGACCCAGTACTTC; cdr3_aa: CASSPTGEAETQYF
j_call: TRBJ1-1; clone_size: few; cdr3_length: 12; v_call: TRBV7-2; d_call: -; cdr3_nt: TGTGCCAGCAGCCCCGACAGGTCCGTGGCTTTCTTT; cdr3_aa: CASSPDRSVAFF
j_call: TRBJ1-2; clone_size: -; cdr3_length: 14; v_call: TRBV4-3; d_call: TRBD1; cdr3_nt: TGCGCCAGCAGCCAAGATCCAGGGGGGTATGGCTACACCTTC; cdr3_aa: CASSQDPGGYGYTF
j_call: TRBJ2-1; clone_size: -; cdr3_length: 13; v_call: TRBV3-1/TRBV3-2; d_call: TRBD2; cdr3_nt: TGTGCCAGCAGCCAGAGCGGGAGCGATGAGCAGTTCTTC; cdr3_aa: CASSQSGSDEQFF
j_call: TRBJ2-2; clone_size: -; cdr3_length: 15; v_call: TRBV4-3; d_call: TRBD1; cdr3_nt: TGCGCCAGCAGCCCCGGGACAGGAGGTACCGGGGAGCTGTTTTTT; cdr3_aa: CASSPGTGGTGELFF
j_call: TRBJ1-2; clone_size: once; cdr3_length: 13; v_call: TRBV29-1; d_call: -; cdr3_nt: TGCAGCGTTGTGAGCGGACAGCGATATGGCTACACCTTC; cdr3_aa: CSVVSGQRYGYTF
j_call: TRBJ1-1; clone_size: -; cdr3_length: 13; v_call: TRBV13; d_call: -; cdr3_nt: TGTGCCAGCAGCTTGGGGACAAACACTGAAGCTTTCTTT; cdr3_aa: CASSLGTNTEAFF
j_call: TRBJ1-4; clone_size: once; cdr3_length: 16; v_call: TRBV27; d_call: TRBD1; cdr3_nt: TGTGCCAGCAACTTACCCTCGGGACAGGTAAATGAAAAACTGTTTTTT; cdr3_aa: CASNLPSGQVNEKLFF
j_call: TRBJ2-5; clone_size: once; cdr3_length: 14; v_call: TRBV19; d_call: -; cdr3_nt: TGTGCCAGTAGTATGGGGAGACTTCAAGAGACCCAGTACTTC; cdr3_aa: CASSMGRLQETQYF
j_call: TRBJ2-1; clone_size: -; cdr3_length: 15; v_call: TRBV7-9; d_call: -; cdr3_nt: TGTGCCAGCAGCCACCGGACTAATCCCTACAATGAGCAGTTCTTC; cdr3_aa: CASSHRTNPYNEQFF
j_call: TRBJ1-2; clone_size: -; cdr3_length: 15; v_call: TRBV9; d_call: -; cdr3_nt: TGTGCCAGCAGCGGGAACGTGATTACAGGGTTAGGCTACACCTTC; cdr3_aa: CASSGNVITGLGYTF
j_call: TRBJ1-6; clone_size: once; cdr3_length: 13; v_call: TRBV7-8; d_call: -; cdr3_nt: TGTGCCAGCAGCTTAAGCAATAATTCACCCCTCCACTTT; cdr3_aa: CASSLSNNSPLHF
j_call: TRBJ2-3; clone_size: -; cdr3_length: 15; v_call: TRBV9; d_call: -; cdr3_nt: TGTGCCAGCAGCGTAAGGAGCGGAAACACAGATACGCAGTATTTT; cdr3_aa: CASSVRSGNTDTQYF
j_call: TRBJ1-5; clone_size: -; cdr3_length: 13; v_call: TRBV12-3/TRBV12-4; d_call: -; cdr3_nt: TGTGCCAGCAGCGGACAGAGCAATCAGCCCCAGCATTTT; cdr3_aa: CASSGQSNQPQHF
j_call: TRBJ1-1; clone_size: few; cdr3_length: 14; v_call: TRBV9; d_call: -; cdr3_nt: TGTGCCAGCAGCGTCGGGAGTATGAACACTGAAGCTTTCTTT; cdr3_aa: CASSVGSMNTEAFF
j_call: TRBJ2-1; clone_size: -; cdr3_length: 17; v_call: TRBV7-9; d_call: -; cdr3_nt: TGTGCCAGCAGCCTAATGGGGGGAGCCCGTTCCTACAATGAGCAGTTCTTC; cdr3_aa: CASSLMGGARSYNEQFF
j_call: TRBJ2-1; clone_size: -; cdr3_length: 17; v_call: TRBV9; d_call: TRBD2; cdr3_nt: TGTGCCAGCAGCCTCCGGACTAGCGGGAGTTCCTACAATGAGCAGTTCTTC; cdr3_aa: CASSLRTSGSSYNEQFF
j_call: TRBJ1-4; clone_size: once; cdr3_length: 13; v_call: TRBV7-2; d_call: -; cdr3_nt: TGTGCCAGCAGCTTCCAGGGTGGTGAAAAACTGTTTTTT; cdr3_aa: CASSFQGGEKLFF
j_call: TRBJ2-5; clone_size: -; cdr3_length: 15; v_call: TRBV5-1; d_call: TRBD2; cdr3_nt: TGCGCCAGCAGCCCCTATAGCGGGGATGGGGAGACCCAGTACTTC; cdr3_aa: CASSPYSGDGETQYF
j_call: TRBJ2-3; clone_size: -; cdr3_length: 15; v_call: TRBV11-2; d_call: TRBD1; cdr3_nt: TGTGCCAGCAGCCGACAGGGGCCCGCCACAGATACGCAGTATTTT; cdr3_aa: CASSRQGPATDTQYF
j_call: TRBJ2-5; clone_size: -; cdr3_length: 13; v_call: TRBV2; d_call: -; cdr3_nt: TGTGCCAGCAGTGTAGAGAATTTGGAGACCCAGTACTTC; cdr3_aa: CASSVENLETQYF
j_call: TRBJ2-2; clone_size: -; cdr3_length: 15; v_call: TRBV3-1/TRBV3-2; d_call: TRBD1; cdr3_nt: TGTGCCAGCAGAGAGGACAGGGGGCTGGGCGGGGAGCTGTTTTTT; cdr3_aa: CASREDRGLGGELFF
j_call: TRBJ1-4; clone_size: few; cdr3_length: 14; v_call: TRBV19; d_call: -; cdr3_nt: TGTGCCAGCACTAAGGGGCCCAGGGATGAAAAACTGTTTTTT; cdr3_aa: CASTKGPRDEKLFF
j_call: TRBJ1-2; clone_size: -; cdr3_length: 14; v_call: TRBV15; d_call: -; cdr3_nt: TGTGCCACCAGCAGAACAGGTCTTAGGGATGGCTACACCTTC; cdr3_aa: CATSRTGLRDGYTF
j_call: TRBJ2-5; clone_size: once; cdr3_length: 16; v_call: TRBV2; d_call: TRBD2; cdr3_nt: TGTGCCACCCCTCAGGCCGGGACTAGCGGGACGGAGACCCAGTACTTC; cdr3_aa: CATPQAGTSGTETQYF
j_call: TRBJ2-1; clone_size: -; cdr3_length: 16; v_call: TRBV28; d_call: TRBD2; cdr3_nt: TGTGCCAGCAGTTCGGCTAGCGGGAGGACCTACAATGAGCAGTTCTTC; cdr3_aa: CASSSASGRTYNEQFF
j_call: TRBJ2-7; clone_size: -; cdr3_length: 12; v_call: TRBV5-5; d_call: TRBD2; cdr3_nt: TGTGCCAGCATCCTAGCGGCCGACGAGCAGTACTTC; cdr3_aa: CASILAADEQYF
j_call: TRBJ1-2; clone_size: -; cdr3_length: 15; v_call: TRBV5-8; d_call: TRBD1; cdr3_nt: TGTGCCAGCAGCTTGGAGGGCAGGGGGGTCTATGGCTACACCTTC; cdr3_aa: CASSLEGRGVYGYTF
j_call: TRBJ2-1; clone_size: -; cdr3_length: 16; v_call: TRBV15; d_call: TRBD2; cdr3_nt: TGTGCCACCAGCAGACCCACCGGGACTACATACAATGAGCAGTTCTTC; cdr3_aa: CATSRPTGTTYNEQFF
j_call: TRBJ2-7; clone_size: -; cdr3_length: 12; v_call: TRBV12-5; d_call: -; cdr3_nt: TGTGCTAGTGGCGGAGGTCCCTACGAGCAGTACTTC; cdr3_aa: CASGGGPYEQYF
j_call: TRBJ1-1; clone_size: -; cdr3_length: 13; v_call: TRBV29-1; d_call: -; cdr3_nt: TGCAGCGTTGAAGGTAGTGGGAACACTGAAGCTTTCTTT; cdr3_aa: CSVEGSGNTEAFF
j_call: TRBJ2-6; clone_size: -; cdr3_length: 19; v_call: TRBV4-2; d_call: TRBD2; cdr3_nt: TGTGCCAGCAGCCACTTGCTAGCGGGGACCACCTCTGGGGCCAACGTCCTGACTTTC; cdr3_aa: CASSHLLAGTTSGANVLTF
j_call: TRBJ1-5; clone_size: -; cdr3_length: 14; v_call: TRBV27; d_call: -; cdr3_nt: TGTGCCAGCAGTTGGAGGGATCAAAATCAGCCCCAGCATTTT; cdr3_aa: CASSWRDQNQPQHF
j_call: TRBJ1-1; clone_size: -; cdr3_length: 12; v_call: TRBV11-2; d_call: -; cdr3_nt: TGTGCCAGCACCTGGGGAGGGATTGAAGCTTTCTTT; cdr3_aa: CASTWGGIEAFF
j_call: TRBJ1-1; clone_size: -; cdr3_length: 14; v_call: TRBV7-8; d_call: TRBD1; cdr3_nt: TGTGCCAGCAGCCCAAGGGGTAGGCAGGGGGTAGCTTTCTTT; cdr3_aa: CASSPRGRQGVAFF
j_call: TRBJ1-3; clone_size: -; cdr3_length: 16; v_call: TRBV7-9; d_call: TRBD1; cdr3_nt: TGTGCCAGCAGCAAGCCGGGACAGAGAATTGGAAACACCATATATTTT; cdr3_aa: CASSKPGQRIGNTIYF
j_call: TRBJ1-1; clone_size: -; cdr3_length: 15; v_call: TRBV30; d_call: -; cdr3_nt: TGTGCCTGGGCGAGGGCCCTACCAAGGAACACTGAAGCTTTCTTT; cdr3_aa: CAWARALPRNTEAFF
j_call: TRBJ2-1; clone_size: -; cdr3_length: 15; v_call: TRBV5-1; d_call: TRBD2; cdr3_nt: TGCGCCAGCAAGACTAGCAGCCACGTCCCTAATGAGCAGTTCTTC; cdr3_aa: CASKTSSHVPNEQFF
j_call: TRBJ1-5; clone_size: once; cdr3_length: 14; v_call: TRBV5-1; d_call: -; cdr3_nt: TGCGCCAGCAGCCCACAGGGTACTATGGAGCCCCAGCATTTT; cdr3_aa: CASSPQGTMEPQHF
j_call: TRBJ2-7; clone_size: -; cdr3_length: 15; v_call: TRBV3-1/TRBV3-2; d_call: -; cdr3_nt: TGTGCCAGCAGCCTTCGAAATGGCCTCGTCCACGAGCAGTACTTC; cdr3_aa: CASSLRNGLVHEQYF
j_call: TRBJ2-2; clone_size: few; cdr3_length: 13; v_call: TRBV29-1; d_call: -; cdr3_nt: TGCAGCGTTGCCCAGGGGTCCGCCGGGGAGCTGTTTTTT; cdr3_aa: CSVAQGSAGELFF
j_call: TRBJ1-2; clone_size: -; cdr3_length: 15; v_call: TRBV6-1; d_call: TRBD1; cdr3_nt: TGTGCCAGCAGTGAAATGGGACAGGGGATCTATGGCTACACCTTC; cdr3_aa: CASSEMGQGIYGYTF
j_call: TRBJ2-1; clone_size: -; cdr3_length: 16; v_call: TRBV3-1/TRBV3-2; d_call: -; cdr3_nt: TGTGCCAGCAGCCAAGAGGGAAGGGGTGTGGCTGGTGAGCAGTTCTTC; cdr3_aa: CASSQEGRGVAGEQFF
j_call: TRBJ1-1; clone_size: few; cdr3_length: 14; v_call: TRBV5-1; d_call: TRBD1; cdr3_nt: TGCGCCAGCAGCTTGGCGGGGACAGACATTGAAGCTTTCTTT; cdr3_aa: CASSLAGTDIEAFF